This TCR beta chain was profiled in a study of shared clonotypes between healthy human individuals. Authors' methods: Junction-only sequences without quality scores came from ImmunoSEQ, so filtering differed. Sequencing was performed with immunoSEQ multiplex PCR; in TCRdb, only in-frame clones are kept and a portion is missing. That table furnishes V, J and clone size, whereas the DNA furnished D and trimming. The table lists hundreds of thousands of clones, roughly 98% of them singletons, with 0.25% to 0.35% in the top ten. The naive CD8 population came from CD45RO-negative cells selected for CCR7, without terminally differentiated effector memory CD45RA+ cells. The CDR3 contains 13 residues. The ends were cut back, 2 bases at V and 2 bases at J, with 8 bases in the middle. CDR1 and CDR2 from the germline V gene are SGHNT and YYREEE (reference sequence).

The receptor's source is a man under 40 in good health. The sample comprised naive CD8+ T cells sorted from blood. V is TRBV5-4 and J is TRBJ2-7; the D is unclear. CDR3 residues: CASSFSPAYEQYF. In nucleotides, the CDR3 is TGTGCCAGCAGCTTCTCGCCAGCCTACGAGCAGTACTTC.